This T cell receptor beta chain was captured in a study of OX40 agonist ivuxolimab in advanced cancers. Study summary: Patients enrolled in dose escalation were diagnosed with hepatocellular carcinoma, melanoma, renal cell or head and neck cancer. Among those treated, three patients had partial responses, one with hepatocellular carcinoma and two with cutaneous melanoma.

V was clipped by 7 bases and J by 4 bases, with 19 bases between them. This CDR3 region has 16 residues. The germline CDR1 and CDR2 sequences are SNHLY and FYNNEI. Enrollment shut out patients with autoimmune disease history or systemic immunosuppression. On this clone: Its antigen remains unknown.

Study findings and constraints: CD8+ T cells showed, on average, more clonal expansion than CD4+ cells.

This table comes from immunoSEQ multiplex PCR, and its TCRdb copy is limited to in-frame clones, with some not included. In the table there are over 50,000 clones, 92% of which are singletons. The sequence derives from an adult with an advanced solid tumor such as melanoma, head and neck, liver or kidney cancer. The sequencing here drew on CD4+ or CD8+ T cells sorted from blood, taken in a trial of the OX40 agonist ivuxolimab. The rearrangement links TRBV2 to TRBJ2-2; a possible D gene is TRBD2 (5 bases). The CDR3 region is CASTPDLGVITGELFF. In DNA, the CDR3 is TGTGCCAGCACCCCAGACCTGGGAGTGATCACCGGGGAGCTGTTTTTT.